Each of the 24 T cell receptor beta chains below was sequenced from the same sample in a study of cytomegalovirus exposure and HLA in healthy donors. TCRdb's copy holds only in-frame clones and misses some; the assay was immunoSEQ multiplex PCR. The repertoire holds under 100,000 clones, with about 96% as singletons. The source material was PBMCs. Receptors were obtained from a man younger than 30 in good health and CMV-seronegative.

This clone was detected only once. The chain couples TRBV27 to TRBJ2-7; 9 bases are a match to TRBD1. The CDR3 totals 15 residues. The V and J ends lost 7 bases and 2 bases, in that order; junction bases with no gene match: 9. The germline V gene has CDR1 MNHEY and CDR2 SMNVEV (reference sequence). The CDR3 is CASIFAGQGPYEQYF. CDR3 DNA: TGTGCCAGCATTTTCGCGGGACAGGGTCCCTACGAGCAGTACTTC.

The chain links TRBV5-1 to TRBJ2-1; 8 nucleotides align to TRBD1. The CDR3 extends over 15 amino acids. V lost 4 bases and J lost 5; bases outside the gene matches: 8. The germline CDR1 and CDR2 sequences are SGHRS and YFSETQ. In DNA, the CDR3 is TGCGCCAGCAGCAGACGGACAGGGCCCAACAATGAGCAGTTCTTC. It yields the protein CASSRRTGPNNEQFF.

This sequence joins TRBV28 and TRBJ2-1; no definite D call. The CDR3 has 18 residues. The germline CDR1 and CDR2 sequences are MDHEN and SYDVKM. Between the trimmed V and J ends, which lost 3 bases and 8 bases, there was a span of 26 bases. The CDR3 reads CASSLFRSRPKEMDEQFF. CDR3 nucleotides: TGTGCCAGCAGTTTGTTTAGATCACGGCCAAAGGAGATGGATGAGCAGTTCTTC.

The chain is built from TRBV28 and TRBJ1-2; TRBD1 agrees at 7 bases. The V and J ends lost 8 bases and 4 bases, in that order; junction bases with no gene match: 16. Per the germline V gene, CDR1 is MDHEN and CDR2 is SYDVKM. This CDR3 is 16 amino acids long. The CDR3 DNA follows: TGTGCCAGCGGAGACACAGGGGCCGCCCGGGTCTATGGCTACACCTTC. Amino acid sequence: CASGDTGAARVYGYTF.

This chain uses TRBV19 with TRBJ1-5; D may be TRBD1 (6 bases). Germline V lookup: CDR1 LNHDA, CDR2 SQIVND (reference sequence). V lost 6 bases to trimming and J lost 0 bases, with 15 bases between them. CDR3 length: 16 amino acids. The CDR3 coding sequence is TGTGCCAGTAGGGACAGTTTAATTTCTAGCAATCAGCCCCAGCATTTT. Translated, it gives CASRDSLISSNQPQHF.

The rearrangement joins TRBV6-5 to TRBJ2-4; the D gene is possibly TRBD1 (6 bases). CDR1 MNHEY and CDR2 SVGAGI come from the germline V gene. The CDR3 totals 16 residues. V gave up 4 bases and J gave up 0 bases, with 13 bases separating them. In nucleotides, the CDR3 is TGTGCCAGCAGTTCTCGACAGGCCCAAGCCAAAAACATTCAGTACTTC. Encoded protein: CASSSRQAQAKNIQYF.

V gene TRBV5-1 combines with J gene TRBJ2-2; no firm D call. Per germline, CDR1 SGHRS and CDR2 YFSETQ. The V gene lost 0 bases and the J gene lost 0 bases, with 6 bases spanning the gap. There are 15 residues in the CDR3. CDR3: CASSLVQTNTGELFF. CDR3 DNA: TGCGCCAGCAGCTTGGTCCAGACGAACACCGGGGAGCTGTTTTTT.

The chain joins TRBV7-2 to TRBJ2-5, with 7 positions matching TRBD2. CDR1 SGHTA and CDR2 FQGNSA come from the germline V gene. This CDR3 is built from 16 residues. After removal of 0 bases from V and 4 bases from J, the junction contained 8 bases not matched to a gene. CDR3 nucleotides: TGTGCCAGCAGCTTAGCACAGCGGGGAGGTTTAGAGACCCAGTACTTC. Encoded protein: CASSLAQRGGLETQYF.

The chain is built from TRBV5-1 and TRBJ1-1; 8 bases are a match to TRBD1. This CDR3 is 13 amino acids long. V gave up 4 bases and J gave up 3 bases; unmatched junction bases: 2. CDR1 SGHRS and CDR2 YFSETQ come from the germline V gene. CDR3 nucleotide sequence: TGCGCCAGCAGCCTGGACAGGGACACTGAAGCTTTCTTT. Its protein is CASSLDRDTEAFF.

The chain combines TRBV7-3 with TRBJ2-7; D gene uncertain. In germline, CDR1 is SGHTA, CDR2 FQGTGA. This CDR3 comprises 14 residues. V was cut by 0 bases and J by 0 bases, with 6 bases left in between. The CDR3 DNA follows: TGTGCCAGCAGCTTAACCCTAACCTCCTACGAGCAGTACTTC. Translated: CASSLTLTSYEQYF.

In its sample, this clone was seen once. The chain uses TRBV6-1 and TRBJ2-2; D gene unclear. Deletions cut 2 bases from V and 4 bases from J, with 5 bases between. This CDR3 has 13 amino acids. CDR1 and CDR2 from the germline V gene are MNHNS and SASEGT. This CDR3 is CASSEQSTGELFF. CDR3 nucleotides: TGTGCCAGCAGTGAACAGTCCACCGGGGAGCTGTTTTTT.

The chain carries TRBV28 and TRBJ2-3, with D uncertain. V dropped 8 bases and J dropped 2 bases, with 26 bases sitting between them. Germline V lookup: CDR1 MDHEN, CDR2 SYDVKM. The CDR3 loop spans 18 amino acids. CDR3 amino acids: CASELSQTTSFFTDTQYF. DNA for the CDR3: TGTGCCAGCGAGTTATCCCAGACGACAAGCTTCTTCACAGATACGCAGTATTTT.

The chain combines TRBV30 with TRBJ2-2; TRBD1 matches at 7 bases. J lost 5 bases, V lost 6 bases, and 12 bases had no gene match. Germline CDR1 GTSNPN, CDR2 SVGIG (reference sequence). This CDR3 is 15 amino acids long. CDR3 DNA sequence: TGTGCCTGTCAGGGGGACCGAACAGGTACCGGGGAGCTGTTTTTT. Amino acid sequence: CACQGDRTGTGELFF. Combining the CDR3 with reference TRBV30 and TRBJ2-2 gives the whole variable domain SQTIHQWPATLVQPVGSPLSLECTVEGTSNPNLYWYRQAAGRGLQLLFYSVGIGQISSEVPQNLSASRPQDRQFILSSKKLLLSDSGFYLCACQGDRTGTGELFFGEGSRLTVL.

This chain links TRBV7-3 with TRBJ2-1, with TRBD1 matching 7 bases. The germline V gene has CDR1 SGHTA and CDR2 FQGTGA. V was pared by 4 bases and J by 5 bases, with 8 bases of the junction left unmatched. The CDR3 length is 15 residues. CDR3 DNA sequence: TGTGCCAGCAGCTCACAGCCCGGGACAGACAATGAGCAGTTCTTC. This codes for CASSSQPGTDNEQFF.

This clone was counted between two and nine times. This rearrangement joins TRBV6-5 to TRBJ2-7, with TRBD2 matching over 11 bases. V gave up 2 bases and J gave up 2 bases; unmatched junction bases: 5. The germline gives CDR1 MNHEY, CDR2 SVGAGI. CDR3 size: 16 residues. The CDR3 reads CASSYGTSGFPYEQYF. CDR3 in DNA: TGTGCCAGCAGTTACGGGACTAGCGGTTTTCCCTACGAGCAGTACTTC.

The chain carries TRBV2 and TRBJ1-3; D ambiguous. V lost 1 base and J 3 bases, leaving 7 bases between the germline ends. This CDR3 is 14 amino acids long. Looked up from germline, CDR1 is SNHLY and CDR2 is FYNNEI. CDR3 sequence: CASSEENIGNTIYF. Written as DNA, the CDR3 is TGTGCCAGCAGTGAAGAAAATATTGGAAACACCATATATTTT. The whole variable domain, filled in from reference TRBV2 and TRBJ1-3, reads EPEVTQTPSHQVTQMGQEVILRCVPISNHLYFYWYRQILGQKVEFLVSFYNNEISEKSEIFDDQFSVERPDGSNFTLKIRSTKLEDSAMYFCASSEENIGNTIYFGEGSWLTVV.

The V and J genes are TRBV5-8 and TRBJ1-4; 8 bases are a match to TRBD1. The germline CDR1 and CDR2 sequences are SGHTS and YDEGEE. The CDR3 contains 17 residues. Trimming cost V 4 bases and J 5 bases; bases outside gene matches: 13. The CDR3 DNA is TGTGCCAGCAGCCGACGATGGTCCGGGACAGGAAATGAAAAACTGTTTTTT. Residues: CASSRRWSGTGNEKLFF.

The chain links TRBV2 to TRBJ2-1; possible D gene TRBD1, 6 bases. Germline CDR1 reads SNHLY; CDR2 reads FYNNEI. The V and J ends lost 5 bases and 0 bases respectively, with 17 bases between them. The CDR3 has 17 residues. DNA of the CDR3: TGTGCCAGCAGTCCCCGGGACAACCTTAACTCCTACAATGAGCAGTTCTTC. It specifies CASSPRDNLNSYNEQFF.

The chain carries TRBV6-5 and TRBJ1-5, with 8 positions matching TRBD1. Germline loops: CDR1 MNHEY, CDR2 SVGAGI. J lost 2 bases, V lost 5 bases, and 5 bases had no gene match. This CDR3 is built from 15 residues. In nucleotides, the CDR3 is TGTGCCAGCAGTCAGCTGACAGGGGGCAATCAGCCCCAGCATTTT. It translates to CASSQLTGGNQPQHF.

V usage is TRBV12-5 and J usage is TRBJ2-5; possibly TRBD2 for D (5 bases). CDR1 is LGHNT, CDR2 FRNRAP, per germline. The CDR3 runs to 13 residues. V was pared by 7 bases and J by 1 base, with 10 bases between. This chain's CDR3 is CASEEGTQETQYF. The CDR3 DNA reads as TGTGCTAGTGAAGAGGGAACCCAAGAGACCCAGTACTTC.

For the CDR3, the DNA is TGTGCCAGCAGTGCGGACATGAACACTGAAGCTTTCTTT. Translation: CASSADMNTEAFF. The gene calls are TRBV2 and TRBJ1-1; maybe TRBD1 (5 bases). The CDR3 runs 13 residues. In germline, CDR1 is SNHLY, CDR2 FYNNEI. The ends were cut back, 4 bases at V and 0 bases at J, with 6 bases in the middle.

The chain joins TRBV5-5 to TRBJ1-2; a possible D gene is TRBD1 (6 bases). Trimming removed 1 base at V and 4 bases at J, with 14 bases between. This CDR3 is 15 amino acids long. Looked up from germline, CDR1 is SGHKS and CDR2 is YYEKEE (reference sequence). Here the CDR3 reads CASSLSSGVGYGYTF. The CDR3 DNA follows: TGTGCCAGCAGCTTGTCGTCAGGGGTGGGCTATGGCTACACCTTC.

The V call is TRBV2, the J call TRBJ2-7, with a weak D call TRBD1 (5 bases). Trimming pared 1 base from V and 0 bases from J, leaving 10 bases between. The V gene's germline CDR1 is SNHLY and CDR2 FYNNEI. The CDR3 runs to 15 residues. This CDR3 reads CASSEVGAASYEQYF. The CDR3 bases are TGTGCCAGCAGTGAAGTAGGGGCTGCCTCCTACGAGCAGTACTTC.

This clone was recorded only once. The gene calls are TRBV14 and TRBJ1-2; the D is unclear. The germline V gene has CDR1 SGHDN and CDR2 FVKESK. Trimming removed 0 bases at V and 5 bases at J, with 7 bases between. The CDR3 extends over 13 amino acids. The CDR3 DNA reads TGTGCCAGCAGCCAAGATCTAGAGTATGGCTACACCTTC. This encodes CASSQDLEYGYTF. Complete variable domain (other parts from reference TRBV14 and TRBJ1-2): EAGVTQFPSHSVIEKGQTVTLRCDPISGHDNLYWYRRVMGKEIKFLLHFVKESKQDESGMPNNRFLAERTGGTYSTLKVQPAELEDSGVYFCASSQDLEYGYTFGSGTRLTVV.